The 18 T cell receptor beta chains below come from one sample, sequenced in a study of PD-1 blockade in classical Hodgkin lymphoma. Some clones are missing from TCRdb's copy, which holds only in-frame ones; the method was immunoSEQ multiplex PCR. This table has over 85,000 clones, 90% appearing once. This sample's time point: cycle 4 day 1 (C4D1), after less than seven weeks of nivolumab. Patients all relapsed after autologous stem cell transplantation, and there was variation in brentuximab vedotin exposure. The input for sequencing was peripheral blood mononuclear cells (PBMCs), taken before the fourth cycle of nivolumab. Receptors were obtained from a human donor with classical Hodgkin lymphoma.

This clone was counted once. The chain joins TRBV19 to TRBJ2-5, with D tentatively TRBD1 or TRBD2 (5 bases each). CDR1 is LNHDA and CDR2 is SQIVND in the germline V gene (reference sequence). This CDR3 is 14 amino acids long. With 4 bases removed from V and 5 bases from J, the gap between germline ends came to 14 bases. As DNA, the CDR3 is TGTGCCAGTAGTACCGGTGGGACCGCCGAGACCCAGTACTTC. Its translation: CASSTGGTAETQYF.

The V and J genes are TRBV2 and TRBJ1-4; D not resolved. The CDR3 sequence is 12 residues long. Germline V gene data show CDR1 as SNHLY and CDR2 as FYNNEI. Trimming stripped 6 bases from V and 3 bases from J, with 5 bases between. The CDR3 DNA is TGTGCCAGCAGGTGGGCTAATGAAAAACTGTTTTTT. The encoded protein is CASRWANEKLFF. Together with reference TRBV2 and TRBJ1-4, the CDR3 gives the full variable domain: EPEVTQTPSHQVTQMGQEVILRCVPISNHLYFYWYRQILGQKVEFLVSFYNNEISEKSEIFDDQFSVERPDGSNFTLKIRSTKLEDSAMYFCASRWANEKLFFGSGTQLSVL.

J is TRBJ1-4 and V is TRBV27, with D perhaps matching TRBD1 (5 bases). V was shortened by 4 bases and J by 7 bases, with 19 bases between the two germline ends. CDR3 size: 16 residues. From germline, CDR1 is MNHEY and CDR2 SMNVEV (reference sequence). The DNA of the CDR3 is TGTGCCAGCAGTTCCCCCCTCGGGGGGGGTGGTGAAAAACTGTTTTTT. It translates to CASSSPLGGGGEKLFF.

The chain employs TRBV2 and TRBJ2-7, with a possible D match to TRBD2 (6 bases). Trimming shortened V by 5 bases and J by 6 bases, and 11 bases separated the two germline ends. This CDR3 is built from 12 residues. The germline CDR1 and CDR2 sequences are SNHLY and FYNNEI. The CDR3 reads CASSIRGTEQYF. The CDR3 DNA reads TGTGCCAGCAGTATTCGGGGGACCGAGCAGTACTTC.

The J gene is TRBJ1-4, the V gene TRBV7-2, with 8 bases identical to TRBD1. The germline V gene encodes CDR1 SGHTA and CDR2 FQGNSA. With V trimmed by 4 bases and J by 10 bases, 8 bases remained unmatched. This CDR3 contains 14 residues. DNA for the CDR3: TGTGCCAGCAGCTGGGCGGGACAGGAGGGAAAACTGTTTTTT. Amino acid sequence: CASSWAGQEGKLFF. Combining the CDR3 with reference TRBV7-2 and TRBJ1-4 gives the whole variable domain GAGVSQSPSNKVTEKGKDVELRCDPISGHTALYWYRQSLGQGLEFLIYFQGNSAPDKSGLPSDRFSAERTGGSVSTLTIQRTQQEDSAVYLCASSWAGQEGKLFFGSGTQLSVL.

The gene calls are TRBV9 and TRBJ2-2; 10 nucleotides line up with TRBD1. CDR1 is SGDLS, CDR2 YYNGEE, per germline. After removal of 0 bases from V and 5 bases from J, the junction contained 13 bases not matched to a gene. The CDR3 is 19 amino acids. The CDR3 DNA is TGTGCCAGCAGCGTAGGTGTTTTGTATGGGACAGGGGAGACCGGGGAGCTGTTTTTT. This translates into CASSVGVLYGTGETGELFF.

This chain links TRBV10-2 with TRBJ2-7; D remains unclear. CDR3 size: 11 residues. Germline V gene lookup returns CDR1 WSHSY and CDR2 SAAADI. The V end was cut by 6 bases, the J end by 3 bases, with 6 bases between. The CDR3 here is CASRTYYEQYF. CDR3 DNA sequence: TGCGCCAGCAGGACATACTACGAGCAGTACTTC.

The J gene is TRBJ2-2, the V gene TRBV27; either TRBD1 or TRBD2 may supply D (5 bases each). CDR1 MNHEY and CDR2 SMNVEV come from the germline V gene (reference sequence). V lost 3 bases and J lost 7, with 9 bases in between. The CDR3 has 13 amino acids. Here the CDR3 DNA reads TGTGCCAGCAGTTTCAGGGCGGGCGGGGAGCTGTTTTTT. Translation: CASSFRAGGELFF.

The V call is TRBV6-5, the J call TRBJ2-5; D might be TRBD2 (6 bases). V gave up 5 bases and J gave up 3 bases, with 13 bases separating them. The CDR3 is made up of 14 amino acids. Germline V gives CDR1 MNHEY, CDR2 SVGAGI. Here the CDR3 reads CASSRDFREETQYF. The CDR3 DNA reads TGTGCCAGCAGTCGGGACTTTCGCGAAGAGACCCAGTACTTC.

The CDR3 spells CASSYLVAAGRRNEKLFF. The CDR3 nucleotides are TGTGCCAGCAGTTACTTAGTCGCGGCAGGGAGACGTAATGAAAAACTGTTTTTT. V usage is TRBV6-8 and J usage is TRBJ1-4; tentatively, D is TRBD1 (5 bases). V was pared by 1 base and J by 4 bases, with 19 bases between. CDR1 is MNHGY and CDR2 is SAAAGT in the germline V gene. The CDR3 loop spans 18 amino acids.

The table lists this clone with a count of one. The V call is TRBV9, the J call TRBJ2-5; no definite D call. The CDR3 has 13 amino acids. Germline CDR1 and CDR2: SGDLS and YYNGEE. V dropped 0 bases and J dropped 1 base, with 4 bases sitting between them. The CDR3 spells CASSVGGQETQYF. The DNA for the CDR3 is TGTGCCAGCAGCGTAGGAGGCCAAGAGACCCAGTACTTC.

The chain employs TRBV18 and TRBJ1-1; D might be TRBD1 (6 bases). The CDR3 has 14 amino acids. Between the trimmed V and J ends, which lost 1 base and 11 bases, there was a span of 17 bases. Germline assignment: CDR1 KGHSH and CDR2 LQKENI. The CDR3 is CASSPLAPQGQAFF. The CDR3 nucleotides are TGTGCCAGCTCACCACTTGCCCCTCAGGGGCAGGCTTTCTTT. Drawing the rest from reference TRBV18 and TRBJ1-1, the complete variable domain is NAGVMQNPRHLVRRRGQEARLRCSPMKGHSHVYWYRQLPEEGLKFMVYLQKENIIDESGMPKERFSAEFPKEGPSILRIQQVVRGDSAAYFCASSPLAPQGQAFFGQGTRLTVV.

Comment on this clone: The junction departs from germline at one end; a sequencing error may be responsible. The chain joins TRBV25-1 to TRBJ2-7; 13 nucleotides line up with TRBD2. There are 13 residues in the CDR3. Germline V CDR1 and CDR2: MGHDK, SYGVNS. The CDR3, as DNA: TGTGCCAGCAGCCTGACTAGCGGGGGGCCTCGTCGCTTC. It specifies CASSLTSGGPRRF.

This clone occurred once. This sequence joins TRBV19 and TRBJ2-7, with 8 bases that match TRBD1. The germline gives CDR1 LNHDA, CDR2 SQIVND (reference sequence). This CDR3 has 15 amino acids. The junction had 5 bases not matched to a gene; V was cut back by 2 bases and J by 2 bases. CDR3 DNA: TGTGCCAGTAGTATATTCGGACAGGGCCCCTACGAGCAGTACTTC. It translates to CASSIFGQGPYEQYF. Full variable domain (outside the CDR3, taken from reference TRBV19 and TRBJ2-7): DGGITQSPKYLFRKEGQNVTLSCEQNLNHDAMYWYRQDPGQGLRLIYYSQIVNDFQKGDIAEGYSVSREKKESFPLTVTSAQKNPTAFYLCASSIFGQGPYEQYFGPGTRLTVT.

The chain uses TRBV5-4 and TRBJ1-2, with 12 bases identical to TRBD1. V dropped 4 bases and J dropped 4; count of bases not matched to a gene: 8. This CDR3 has 16 amino acids. CDR1 is SGHNT and CDR2 is YYREEE in the germline V gene (reference sequence). This CDR3 is CASSPGQGATLYGYTF. The CDR3 bases are TGTGCCAGCAGCCCGGGACAGGGGGCGACCCTCTATGGCTACACCTTC.

Written as DNA, the CDR3 is TGTGCCAGCAGTGAAGCGCTTCCCTACGTAGGGCCCTACGAGCAGTACTTC. This codes for CASSEALPYVGPYEQYF. The V call is TRBV6-1, the J call TRBJ2-7; no clear D gene. The V end lost 0 bases, the J end lost 2 bases, and 17 bases lay between the germline ends. The CDR3 covers 17 residues. Germline CDR1 MNHNS, CDR2 SASEGT.

V is TRBV11-3 and J is TRBJ2-2; no clear D. The V gene lost 0 bases and the J gene lost 5 bases, with 4 bases spanning the gap. The CDR3 contains 13 residues. From germline, CDR1 is SGHNT and CDR2 YENEEA. The CDR3 coding sequence is TGTGCCAGCAGCTTAGACCGAACCGGGGAGCTGTTTTTT. Translated, it gives CASSLDRTGELFF.

This chain uses TRBV18 with TRBJ2-3; no definite D call. V lost 6 bases, J lost 5 bases, and 3 bases lay in between. This CDR3 is 10 amino acids long. Germline V gene lookup returns CDR1 KGHSH and CDR2 LQKENI. The CDR3 bases are TGTGCCAGCTCCGGAGATACGCAGTATTTT. It is translated as CASSGDTQYF. Variable domain in full (rest from reference TRBV18 and TRBJ2-3): NAGVMQNPRHLVRRRGQEARLRCSPMKGHSHVYWYRQLPEEGLKFMVYLQKENIIDESGMPKERFSAEFPKEGPSILRIQQVVRGDSAAYFCASSGDTQYFGPGTRLTVL.